This entry lists 19 T cell receptor beta chains sequenced from one sample in a study of long-term antiretroviral therapy in people with HIV. At survey level, the immunoSEQ assay was run in its v3.0 version. Libraries were prepared by immunoSEQ multiplex PCR; TCRdb keeps only in-frame clonotypes and omits some of them. In the table there are 15,000 to 20,000 clones, approximately 80% of which are singletons. This sample comprised unsorted PBMCs, obtained just before starting antiretroviral therapy. The receptors derive from a man aged 35 to 55 with HIV.

The chain uses TRBV27 and TRBJ2-7; 8 nucleotides line up with TRBD2. CDR3 length equals 13 residues. Germline lookup yields CDR1 MNHEY and CDR2 SMNVEV (reference sequence). The trim removed 6 bases at V and 2 bases at J, leaving 3 bases unmatched. CDR3 coding DNA: TGTGCCAGCAGAAAGGGACTAGCCTACGAGCAGTACTTC. Translating gives CASRKGLAYEQYF.

The chain recombines TRBV5-5 with TRBJ1-3; 7 bases agree with TRBD1. This CDR3 is 17 amino acids long. Germline V gene data show CDR1 as SGHKS and CDR2 as YYEKEE (reference sequence). V trimming: 2 bases; J trimming: 0 bases; junction bases outside the gene matches: 8. The CDR3 coding sequence is TGTGCCAGCAGCTTCTCGGGACAGACCGGCTCTGGAAACACCATATATTTT. The encoded protein is CASSFSGQTGSGNTIYF.

This clone was recorded once. The chain links TRBV10-3 to TRBJ2-1, with TRBD1 identical over 8 bases. Germline CDR1 is ENHRY and CDR2 is SYGVKD. Germline trimming cut 2 bases from V and 5 bases from J; bases unmatched to any gene: 8. CDR3 length: 16 residues. CDR3: CAISERTGYGNNEQFF. The DNA for the CDR3 is TGTGCCATCAGTGAGAGGACAGGGTACGGTAACAATGAGCAGTTCTTC.

J is TRBJ2-7 and V is TRBV6-1; 10 positions match TRBD1. Unmatched junction bases numbered 0, after V lost 1 base and J lost 0 bases. The germline CDR1 and CDR2 sequences are MNHNS and SASEGT. This CDR3 contains 15 residues. For the CDR3, the DNA is TGTGCCAGCAGTGAAGGGACAGGGGGCTCCTACGAGCAGTACTTC. Encoded protein: CASSEGTGGSYEQYF.

V is TRBV7-8 and J is TRBJ1-2; TRBD1 aligns across 10 bases. The V and J ends lost 3 bases and 2 bases, in that order; junction bases with no gene match: 0. This CDR3 contains 14 residues. Germline CDR1 reads SGHVS; CDR2 reads FQNEAQ. As DNA, the CDR3 is TGTGCCAGCAGCTTGGACAGGGGGAACTATGGCTACACCTTC. Its protein is CASSLDRGNYGYTF.

The table lists this clone with a count of one. This chain joins TRBV5-1 and TRBJ1-6, with unresolved D. Germline CDR1 is SGHRS and CDR2 is YFSETQ. The CDR3 covers 17 residues. Trimming pared 0 bases from V and 8 bases from J, leaving 18 bases between. The CDR3 sequence: CASSLVSGSGLDSPLHF. Here the CDR3 DNA reads TGCGCCAGCAGCTTGGTTTCGGGTTCTGGGCTAGATTCACCCCTCCACTTT.

The chain carries TRBV19 and TRBJ1-5, with a tentative D call TRBD1 (5 bases). The CDR3 runs to 16 residues. Germline values: CDR1 LNHDA, CDR2 SQIVND (reference sequence). Between the trimmed V and J ends, which lost 0 bases and 1 base, there was a span of 10 bases. CDR3 region: CASSIDEAGSNQPQHF. The CDR3 coding sequence is TGTGCCAGTAGTATAGATGAGGCAGGGAGCAATCAGCCCCAGCATTTT.

The chain recombines TRBV5-6 with TRBJ2-7; D is unclear. This CDR3 has 12 amino acids. CDR1 and CDR2 from the germline V gene are SGHDT and YYEEEE. V was trimmed by 0 bases and J by 3 bases, leaving 4 bases between them. Here the CDR3 DNA reads TGTGCCAGCAGCTTGGGGCTCTACGAGCAGTACTTC. This sequence encodes CASSLGLYEQYF.

The chain links TRBV7-9 to TRBJ1-2, with 7 bases identical to TRBD1. J lost 7 bases, V lost 2 bases, and 10 bases had no gene match. The CDR3 has 15 amino acids. Germline lookup yields CDR1 SEHNR and CDR2 FQNEAQ (reference sequence). Here the CDR3 reads CASSLTMTGNLGYTF. As DNA, the CDR3 is TGTGCCAGCAGCTTAACAATGACAGGGAATCTTGGCTACACCTTC. The variable domain in full, completed from reference TRBV7-9 and TRBJ1-2, reads DTGVSQNPRHKITKRGQNVTFRCDPISEHNRLYWYRQTLGQGPEFLTYFQNEAQLEKSRLLSDRFSAERPKGSFSTLEIQRTEQGDSAMYLCASSLTMTGNLGYTFGSGTRLTVV.

This chain joins TRBV30 and TRBJ1-1; D possibly corresponds to TRBD1 (6 bases). Per germline, CDR1 GTSNPN and CDR2 SVGIG (reference sequence). Trimming removed 6 bases at V and 0 bases at J, with 8 bases between. The CDR3 is made up of 12 amino acids. The DNA of the CDR3 is TGTGCCTGTAGGGGGATGAACACTGAAGCTTTCTTT. This sequence encodes CACRGMNTEAFF.

The chain uses TRBV19 and TRBJ1-1; maybe TRBD1 (6 bases). Germline CDR1 is LNHDA and CDR2 is SQIVND (reference sequence). Trimming shortened V by 0 bases and J by 4 bases, and 15 bases separated the two germline ends. The CDR3 has 16 residues. CDR3 coding DNA: TGTGCCAGTAGTATAGAAGGGGGGGTTGCTGGCACTGAAGCTTTCTTT. Translated, it gives CASSIEGGVAGTEAFF. The full variable domain, its missing parts supplied by reference TRBV19 and TRBJ1-1, is DGGITQSPKYLFRKEGQNVTLSCEQNLNHDAMYWYRQDPGQGLRLIYYSQIVNDFQKGDIAEGYSVSREKKESFPLTVTSAQKNPTAFYLCASSIEGGVAGTEAFFGQGTRLTVV.

J is TRBJ2-5 and V is TRBV18; TRBD2 might be the D (6 bases). Trimming shortened V by 6 bases and J by 1 base, and 9 bases separated the two germline ends. The CDR3 spans 13 residues. CDR1 KGHSH and CDR2 LQKENI come from the germline V gene. CDR3 sequence reads: CASSQGLQETQYF. The CDR3 DNA reads as TGTGCCAGCTCTCAGGGACTCCAAGAGACCCAGTACTTC.

The CDR3 DNA reads as TGTGCCTTCTCCCCGGGACTAGCCCGCACAGATACGCAGTATTTT. This codes for CAFSPGLARTDTQYF. J is TRBJ2-3 and V is TRBV30; 9 bases agree with TRBD2. The CDR3 runs to 15 residues. V dropped 7 bases and J dropped 1; count of bases not matched to a gene: 9. Germline V lookup: CDR1 GTSNPN, CDR2 SVGIG (reference sequence).

This clone was observed a few times. The chain recombines TRBV18 with TRBJ1-2, with TRBD1 identical over 8 bases. Per germline, CDR1 KGHSH and CDR2 LQKENI. Germline trimming cut 1 base from V and 8 bases from J; bases unmatched to any gene: 6. The CDR3 covers 14 residues. The CDR3 sequence: CASSPLGQGMGYTF. The CDR3 bases are TGTGCCAGCTCACCACTAGGACAGGGCATGGGCTACACCTTC. Full variable domain (missing parts from reference TRBV18 and TRBJ1-2): NAGVMQNPRHLVRRRGQEARLRCSPMKGHSHVYWYRQLPEEGLKFMVYLQKENIIDESGMPKERFSAEFPKEGPSILRIQQVVRGDSAAYFCASSPLGQGMGYTFGSGTRLTVV.

The chain carries TRBV2 and TRBJ2-1; 14 bases match TRBD2. Germline CDR1 reads SNHLY; CDR2 reads FYNNEI. V was pared by 8 bases and J by 7 bases, with 1 base of the junction left unmatched. The CDR3 contains 13 residues. CDR3 nucleotide sequence: TGTGCCAGCGGGACTAGCGGGGGTAATGAGCAGTTCTTC. Translation gives CASGTSGGNEQFF.

The chain links TRBV7-9 to TRBJ1-5; no firm D call. Germline CDR1 and CDR2: SEHNR and FQNEAQ (reference sequence). CDR3 length equals 12 residues. V was clipped by 2 bases and J by 4 bases, with 3 bases between them. CDR3 DNA: TGTGCCAGCAGCTTATCGAATCAGCCCCAGCATTTT. This encodes CASSLSNQPQHF.

This clone was observed a single time. This chain uses TRBV5-1 with TRBJ2-7; D remains ambiguous. The CDR3 totals 16 residues. The germline V gene has CDR1 SGHRS and CDR2 YFSETQ. Trimming removed 0 bases from V and 4 bases from J, with 17 bases in between. The CDR3 DNA follows: TGCGCCAGCAGCTTGGCGGCAACACGAATCCTTTACGAGCAGTACTTC. Its translation: CASSLAATRILYEQYF.

This chain uses TRBV9 with TRBJ2-7; 9 positions match TRBD2. This CDR3 has 15 amino acids. The trim removed 0 bases at V and 7 bases at J, leaving 8 bases unmatched. Germline loops: CDR1 SGDLS, CDR2 YYNGEE. In DNA form, the CDR3 reads TGTGCCAGCAGCGTAGGTAGCGGGGGAGGGGTAGAGCAGTACTTC. Translation gives CASSVGSGGGVEQYF.

This clone was counted between two and nine times. The chain employs TRBV27 and TRBJ2-7; 10 nucleotides match TRBD1. The CDR3 runs to 13 residues. V lost 6 bases and J lost 6; bases outside the gene matches: 5. Germline CDR1 and CDR2: MNHEY and SMNVEV (reference sequence). This chain's CDR3 is CASRTGGLGEQYF. DNA of the CDR3: TGTGCCAGCAGGACAGGGGGCTTGGGCGAGCAGTACTTC.